These 22 T cell receptor beta chains share one sample of origin, sequenced in a study of T cell responses to AZD1222 COVID-19 vaccine. Assay: immunoSEQ multiplex PCR; the TCRdb copy retains only in-frame clones and omits some. The sample records about 97,000 clones, roughly 84% being singletons. The sample consisted of peripheral blood, taken on day 0 of AZD1222 vaccination. These receptors were obtained from an adult in good health.

The gene calls are TRBV15 and TRBJ2-5; no definite D call. Trimming took 5 bases from V and 0 from J, leaving 7 bases between them. The CDR3 totals 13 residues. Germline CDR1 and CDR2: LNHNV and YYDKDF (reference sequence). CDR3 loop: CATSARNQETQYF. CDR3 sequence (DNA): TGTGCCACCAGCGCCAGGAACCAAGAGACCCAGTACTTC.

This clone was recorded a few times. The V and J genes are TRBV30 and TRBJ1-2, with D hard to call. Trimming removed 1 base from V and 8 bases from J, with 5 bases in between. Germline V gene sequence: CDR1 GTSNPN, CDR2 SVGIG (reference sequence). CDR3 length equals 10 residues. The CDR3 here is CAWSGQGYTF. The CDR3 DNA is TGTGCCTGGAGTGGTCAAGGCTACACCTTC.

CDR3 bases: TGTGCCAGCAGCACGGGACTAGGAAGCTACGAGCAGTACTTC. Protein sequence: CASSTGLGSYEQYF. The V call is TRBV7-9, the J call TRBJ2-7, with 8 nucleotides matching TRBD2. CDR1 and CDR2 (germline): SEHNR, FQNEAQ (reference sequence). The ends lost 5 bases at V and 3 bases at J; junction bases unmatched: 6. This CDR3 is built from 14 residues.

The genes are TRBV6-5 and TRBJ1-1; no clear D. CDR3 length: 13 residues. Germline CDR1 and CDR2: MNHEY and SVGAGI. V was cut by 6 bases and J by 1 base, with 9 bases left in between. DNA for the CDR3: TGTGCCAGCAGCCTACAGAGGAACACTGAAGCTTTCTTT. This codes for CASSLQRNTEAFF.

This clone was counted between two and nine times. This rearrangement joins TRBV5-8 to TRBJ1-3; D is ambiguous. Deletions cut 6 bases from V and 0 bases from J, with 10 bases between. The CDR3 totals 14 residues. Germline values: CDR1 SGHTS, CDR2 YDEGEE. CDR3 DNA sequence: TGTGCCAGCATGCCGCAGAGCTCTGGAAACACCATATATTTT. It specifies CASMPQSSGNTIYF.

The chain combines TRBV9 with TRBJ2-3; D is unresolved. Germline V gene sequence: CDR1 SGDLS, CDR2 YYNGEE. This CDR3 has 13 residues. V was shortened by 0 bases and J by 2 bases, with 4 bases between the two germline ends. CDR3 residues: CASSVAPTDTQYF. The CDR3 nucleotides are TGTGCCAGCAGCGTAGCGCCCACAGATACGCAGTATTTT.

J is TRBJ2-7 and V is TRBV6-2 or TRBV6-3; weak D call: TRBD1 (8 bases). Per the germline V gene, CDR1 is MNHEY and CDR2 is SVGEGT. The CDR3 has 17 amino acids. V was trimmed by 5 bases and J by 1 base, leaving 21 bases between them. The CDR3 loop reads CASSDYPTGGVSYEQYF. Here the CDR3 DNA reads TGTGCCAGCAGTGACTACCCAACAGGGGGGGTTTCCTACGAGCAGTACTTC.

The genes are TRBV7-3 and TRBJ1-1, with TRBD1 as a possible D gene (5 bases). CDR3 length: 14 residues. Trimming took 0 bases from V and 4 from J, leaving 9 bases between them. Germline-derived CDR1 and CDR2 are SGHTA and FQGTGA. The chain's CDR3 is CASSLTGVSTEAFF. In DNA form, the CDR3 reads TGTGCCAGCAGCTTAACGGGGGTGAGCACTGAAGCTTTCTTT.

V is TRBV4-1 and J is TRBJ1-1, with TRBD1 matching 8 bases. Germline lookup yields CDR1 MGHRA and CDR2 YSYEKL. The CDR3 runs 18 residues. V shed 1 base, J shed 4 bases, and the junction held 14 bases outside the gene matches. The CDR3 DNA reads TGCGCCAGCAGCCAAGTTCCAGGACAGGGAATAAGTGGCACTGAAGCTTTCTTT. Its translation: CASSQVPGQGISGTEAFF.

This clone showed up just once. The chain carries TRBV7-6 and TRBJ2-7, with D perhaps TRBD2 (6 bases). The CDR3 covers 13 residues. V was trimmed by 5 bases and J by 6 bases, leaving 14 bases between them. In germline, CDR1 is SGHVS, CDR2 FNYEAQ. CDR3 protein: CASSPTRGGEQYF. The CDR3 DNA is TGTGCCAGCAGCCCTACTCGGGGAGGCGAGCAGTACTTC. Filled out from reference TRBV7-6 and TRBJ2-7, the complete variable domain reads GAGVSQSPRYKVTKRGQDVALRCDPISGHVSLYWYRQALGQGPEFLTYFNYEAQQDKSGLPNDRFSAERPEGSISTLTIQRTEQRDSAMYRCASSPTRGGEQYFGPGTRLTVT.

This chain joins TRBV6-5 and TRBJ2-7; D unclear. Trimming took 6 bases from V and 5 from J, leaving 17 bases between them. In germline, CDR1 is MNHEY, CDR2 SVGAGI. The CDR3 sequence is 14 residues long. CDR3 sequence (DNA): TGTGCCAGCAGATTAGGGAATCGGGTCCACGAGCAGTACTTC. This encodes CASRLGNRVHEQYF.

The chain links TRBV7-3 to TRBJ1-1, with D perhaps matching TRBD1 (5 bases). The CDR3 contains 14 residues. CDR1 is SGHTA, CDR2 FQGTGA, per germline. V was clipped by 5 bases and J by 6 bases, with 16 bases between them. The CDR3 here is CASSQGVGVAEAFF. As DNA, the CDR3 is TGTGCCAGCAGCCAGGGAGTGGGGGTAGCTGAAGCTTTCTTT.

J is TRBJ2-7 and V is TRBV6-2 or TRBV6-3; maybe TRBD1 (5 bases). Deletions cut 2 bases from V and 2 bases from J, with 10 bases between. Germline loops: CDR1 MNHEY, CDR2 SVGEGT. The CDR3 runs 14 residues. CDR3 sequence reads: CASSYGAGTYEQYF. The CDR3 region has the DNA TGTGCCAGCAGTTACGGGGCAGGCACCTACGAGCAGTACTTC.

This chain connects TRBV27 to TRBJ1-2, with D perhaps matching TRBD1 (6 bases). Germline CDR1 MNHEY, CDR2 SMNVEV (reference sequence). Trimming cost V 6 bases and J 8 bases, with 19 bases left between them. This CDR3 is 14 amino acids long. Here the CDR3 DNA reads TGTGCCAGCAGCCAACGGGGGGCACTAGGGGGCTACACCTTC. It codes for CASSQRGALGGYTF.

This clone was recorded only once. The chain links TRBV11-3 to TRBJ2-2; the D is unclear. Trimming pared 5 bases from V and 0 bases from J, leaving 7 bases between. The CDR3 is made up of 14 amino acids. Germline CDR1 reads SGHNT; CDR2 reads YENEEA. CDR3 residues: CASSTFANTGELFF. The CDR3 nucleotides are TGTGCCAGCAGCACGTTCGCGAACACCGGGGAGCTGTTTTTT.

The rearrangement links TRBV18 to TRBJ1-5; 10 bases are a match to TRBD1. Unmatched junction bases numbered 6, after V lost 2 bases and J lost 5 bases. The germline CDR1 and CDR2 sequences are KGHSH and LQKENI. This CDR3 is 16 amino acids long. CDR3 bases: TGTGCCAGCTCACCAAGGATGACAGGGGGCGATCAGCCCCAGCATTTT. Encoded protein: CASSPRMTGGDQPQHF.

V usage is TRBV2 and J usage is TRBJ2-3; TRBD2 matches at 8 bases. The germline gives CDR1 SNHLY, CDR2 FYNNEI. V was pared by 6 bases and J by 3 bases, with 2 bases of the junction left unmatched. The length of the CDR3 is 13 residues. CDR3 nucleotides: TGTGCCAGCAGCGGGGGGGCAACAGATACGCAGTATTTT. Translating it yields CASSGGATDTQYF.

This chain connects TRBV27 to TRBJ1-4; tentative D call: TRBD1 (6 bases). V gave up 3 bases and J gave up 7 bases, with 12 bases separating them. Germline V gene lookup returns CDR1 MNHEY and CDR2 SMNVEV (reference sequence). The CDR3 runs 14 residues. The CDR3 loop is CASSFLGALEKLFF. Written as DNA, the CDR3 is TGTGCCAGCAGTTTTCTGGGGGCGCTTGAAAAACTGTTTTTT.

The genes are TRBV9 and TRBJ1-3, with TRBD1 matching 9 bases. J gave up 4 bases and V 4 bases, and 3 bases lay outside the gene matches. This CDR3 comprises 14 residues. Per germline, CDR1 SGDLS and CDR2 YYNGEE. The CDR3 protein is CASSSGTGGNTIYF. In nucleotides, the CDR3 is TGTGCCAGCAGCTCCGGGACAGGGGGAAACACCATATATTTT.

V is TRBV6-2 or TRBV6-3 and J is TRBJ2-3; 9 nucleotides line up with TRBD2. The trim removed 0 bases at V and 4 bases at J, leaving 2 bases unmatched. CDR1 and CDR2 (germline): MNHEY, SVGEGT. The CDR3 is 15 amino acids. The CDR3 DNA sequence: TGTGCCAGCAGTTACTCAGCGGGGGGCCCAGATACGCAGTATTTT. It codes for CASSYSAGGPDTQYF.

V and J are TRBV27 and TRBJ2-2, with D perhaps TRBD1 (5 bases). Germline V lookup: CDR1 MNHEY, CDR2 SMNVEV (reference sequence). The CDR3 has 14 residues. Deletions cut 2 bases from V and 7 bases from J, with 11 bases between. The CDR3 sequence: CASSLSWGVGELFF. For the CDR3, the DNA is TGTGCCAGCAGTTTAAGCTGGGGCGTCGGGGAGCTGTTTTTT.

This chain joins TRBV6-6 and TRBJ2-7; 9 bases are a match to TRBD2. Germline lookup yields CDR1 MNHNY and CDR2 SVGAGI (reference sequence). This CDR3 region has 14 residues. Germline trimming cut 8 bases from V and 0 bases from J; bases unmatched to any gene: 5. CDR3 DNA sequence: TGTGCCAGCCGCGGGGGGGGAAGCTCCTACGAGCAGTACTTC. Residues: CASRGGGSSYEQYF.